What follows are 32 T cell receptor beta chains derived from one specimen sequenced in a study of blood T cell repertoires in COVID-19. Only in-frame clones appear in the TCRdb table, and some are missing; sequencing was by immunoSEQ multiplex PCR. The sample gives fewer than 300,000 clones, approximately 84% of which show up once; around 1.6% is in the top ten. Sequencing was done on a sample of peripheral blood. These receptor sequences come from a human donor with COVID-19, enrolled during active disease. The donor label of this sample is uncertain.

Only one count was recorded for this clone. The rearrangement links TRBV9 to TRBJ2-7, with D hard to call. Trimming took 0 bases from V and 3 from J, leaving 13 bases between them. Germline V gene lookup returns CDR1 SGDLS and CDR2 YYNGEE. CDR3 length: 15 amino acids. The CDR3 DNA reads TGTGCCAGCAGCGTAGTCGATGGGCCCGGCTACGAGCAGTACTTC. Protein: CASSVVDGPGYEQYF.

The CDR3 is CASSLVLGAFNSPLHF. The CDR3 region has the DNA TGTGCCAGCAGCTTGGTCTTGGGGGCCTTCAATTCACCCCTCCACTTT. The V gene is TRBV11-2, the J gene TRBJ1-6, with a weak D call TRBD1 (6 bases). The CDR3 spans 16 residues. V lost 3 bases, J lost 7 bases, and 16 bases lay in between. Germline CDR1 is SGHAT and CDR2 is FQNNGV.

The J gene is TRBJ1-1, the V gene TRBV6-1; tentatively, D is TRBD1 (5 bases). The CDR3 loop spans 13 amino acids. Per germline, CDR1 MNHNS and CDR2 SASEGT. V lost 0 bases and J lost 11, with 13 bases in between. As DNA, the CDR3 is TGTGCCAGCAGTGAAGCGCGGGGGTCAGGGGCTTTCTTT. This translates into CASSEARGSGAFF.

The chain recombines TRBV10-3 with TRBJ2-1; 13 bases are a match to TRBD2. CDR1 is ENHRY, CDR2 SYGVKD, per germline. The CDR3 spans 15 residues. Losses at the gene ends were 6 bases for V and 11 bases for J; bases not matched to a gene: 10. The CDR3 DNA reads as TGTGCCATCAGGAGCGATGGACTAGCGGGAGTTAAGCAGTTCTTC. Translation: CAIRSDGLAGVKQFF.

The chain couples TRBV5-8 to TRBJ2-5; 8 bases line up with TRBD2. Germline V gene data show CDR1 as SGHTS and CDR2 as YDEGEE. The J segment lost 4 bases and the V segment lost 6 bases, leaving 8 bases of the junction unmatched. This CDR3 is built from 14 residues. The CDR3 region is CASTDQRGRETQYF. The CDR3 DNA reads TGTGCCAGCACCGATCAGCGGGGGCGAGAGACCCAGTACTTC.

The chain carries TRBV28 and TRBJ1-2; 9 bases are shared with TRBD1. The CDR3 length is 14 residues. The ends lost 8 bases at V and 2 bases at J; junction bases unmatched: 6. Germline loops: CDR1 MDHEN, CDR2 SYDVKM. CDR3 DNA: TGTGCCAGCGGGAGCGGGACAGGGAACTATGGCTACACCTTC. This translates into CASGSGTGNYGYTF.

J is TRBJ2-7 and V is TRBV19; 11 nucleotides match TRBD2. CDR1 is LNHDA and CDR2 is SQIVND in the germline V gene (reference sequence). Trimming took 5 bases from V and 2 from J; bases not matched to a gene: 8. The CDR3 has 16 amino acids. Here the CDR3 DNA reads TGTGCCAGTAGTCCTACCGGGACTAGCGGAACCTACGAGCAGTACTTC. Its translation: CASSPTGTSGTYEQYF.

The chain carries TRBV6-5 and TRBJ2-7; D is uncertain. CDR3 size: 15 residues. The ends were cut back, 0 bases at V and 0 bases at J, with 9 bases in the middle. Germline lookup yields CDR1 MNHEY and CDR2 SVGAGI. CDR3 DNA: TGTGCCAGCAGTTACTCGAAACTGAACTCCTACGAGCAGTACTTC. As protein: CASSYSKLNSYEQYF.

This clone was seen a handful of times. V is TRBV28 and J is TRBJ1-6; 10 nucleotides agree with TRBD1. CDR3 length equals 15 residues. V was pared by 6 bases and J by 6 bases, with 5 bases of the junction left unmatched. The germline V gene encodes CDR1 MDHEN and CDR2 SYDVKM. The CDR3 is CASRLGDRGNSPLHF. The CDR3 DNA is TGTGCCAGCAGATTGGGGGACAGGGGTAATTCACCCCTCCACTTT.

The chain recombines TRBV18 with TRBJ1-4; 10 nucleotides agree with TRBD1. Germline V gene sequence: CDR1 KGHSH, CDR2 LQKENI. The CDR3 consists of 17 residues. Losses at the gene ends were 1 base for V and 0 bases for J; bases not matched to a gene: 2. The CDR3 region is CASSPLGTGATNEKLFF. In nucleotides, the CDR3 is TGTGCCAGCTCACCACTAGGGACAGGGGCAACTAATGAAAAACTGTTTTTT. The whole variable domain, remainder taken from reference TRBV18 and TRBJ1-4, is NAGVMQNPRHLVRRRGQEARLRCSPMKGHSHVYWYRQLPEEGLKFMVYLQKENIIDESGMPKERFSAEFPKEGPSILRIQQVVRGDSAAYFCASSPLGTGATNEKLFFGSGTQLSVL.

The rearrangement links TRBV4-3 to TRBJ1-6; D gene uncertain. Germline values: CDR1 LGHNA, CDR2 YSLEER. V lost 4 bases to trimming and J lost 5 bases, with 15 bases between them. The CDR3 covers 16 residues. CDR3 DNA sequence: TGCGCCAGCAGCCCGGACTATCGGGGTAATAATTCACCCCTCCACTTT. It translates to CASSPDYRGNNSPLHF.

CDR3 DNA: TGTGCCAGCAGCTTATCAGGGGGTGAAGCTTTCTTT. It is translated as CASSLSGGEAFF. The J gene is TRBJ1-1, the V gene TRBV7-6, with 7 bases lining up with TRBD1. Germline V gene data show CDR1 as SGHVS and CDR2 as FNYEAQ. The CDR3 contains 12 residues. V lost 2 bases to trimming and J lost 7 bases; unmatched junction nucleotides: 1.

The chain carries TRBV3-1 (or the pseudogene TRBV3-2) and TRBJ2-7; a weak D match, TRBD2 (6 bases). Trimming removed 0 bases from V and 3 bases from J, with 12 bases in between. Germline lookup yields CDR1 LGHDT and CDR2 YNNKEL (reference sequence). This CDR3 is built from 15 residues. The CDR3, as DNA: TGTGCCAGCAGCCAAGATGTCGGGAGAAACTACGAGCAGTACTTC. Its translation is CASSQDVGRNYEQYF.

The chain combines TRBV7-3 with TRBJ2-2; tentatively, D is TRBD1 (5 bases). This CDR3 has 15 amino acids. CDR1 is SGHTA, CDR2 FQGTGA, per germline. Trimming stripped 2 bases from V and 1 base from J, with 8 bases between. The CDR3: CASSLAQGNTGELFF. CDR3 sequence (DNA): TGTGCCAGCAGCTTAGCGCAGGGGAACACCGGGGAGCTGTTTTTT.

The chain recombines TRBV28 with TRBJ1-1; TRBD1 aligns across 7 bases. CDR3 size: 14 residues. Germline V CDR1 and CDR2: MDHEN, SYDVKM. The J segment lost 1 base and the V segment lost 6 bases, leaving 5 bases of the junction unmatched. The CDR3 is CASRPQGRNTEAFF. DNA for the CDR3: TGTGCCAGCAGGCCACAGGGGAGGAACACTGAAGCTTTCTTT.

J is TRBJ2-5 and V is TRBV27, with 7 bases aligning to TRBD1. Per germline, CDR1 MNHEY and CDR2 SMNVEV (reference sequence). The junction had 3 bases not matched to a gene; V was cut back by 3 bases and J by 2 bases. This CDR3 is 14 amino acids long. This chain's CDR3 is CASSFYRGQETQYF. CDR3 sequence (DNA): TGTGCCAGCAGTTTCTACAGGGGTCAAGAGACCCAGTACTTC.

This rearrangement joins TRBV28 to TRBJ2-7; the match to TRBD1 covers 9 bases. Germline CDR1 and CDR2: MDHEN and SYDVKM. This CDR3 spans 15 amino acids. Losses at the gene ends were 5 bases for V and 7 bases for J; bases not matched to a gene: 12. The CDR3 protein is CASSPPGQGQEEQYF. The CDR3 DNA is TGTGCCAGCAGTCCCCCGGGACAGGGACAAGAGGAGCAGTACTTC.

This chain links TRBV28 with TRBJ1-4, with a possible D match to TRBD1 (6 bases). Trimming stripped 7 bases from V and 8 bases from J, with 20 bases between. The CDR3 length is 15 residues. Germline V gene lookup returns CDR1 MDHEN and CDR2 SYDVKM. CDR3 sequence: CASTRGAGELEKLFF. The CDR3 DNA reads as TGTGCCAGCACCCGGGGGGCAGGGGAGTTAGAAAAACTGTTTTTT.

The CDR3 spells CSVGDRVNTGELFF. The CDR3 DNA sequence: TGCAGCGTTGGGGACAGGGTAAACACCGGGGAGCTGTTTTTT. This chain connects TRBV29-1 to TRBJ2-2; TRBD1 agrees at 9 bases. The CDR3 is 14 amino acids. Germline V gene data show CDR1 as SQVTM and CDR2 as ANQGSEA. V shed 4 bases and J 2 bases; nucleotides not matched to a gene: 2.

The rearrangement joins TRBV5-1 to TRBJ2-1, with 10 bases fitting TRBD2. V lost 4 bases and J lost 8; bases outside the gene matches: 9. CDR3 size: 15 residues. The V gene's germline CDR1 is SGHRS and CDR2 YFSETQ. CDR3 sequence reads: CASSPTSGVRDEQFF. DNA of the CDR3: TGCGCCAGCAGCCCCACTAGCGGGGTTAGGGATGAGCAGTTCTTC.

The chain combines TRBV30 with TRBJ1-3; D is unresolved. The CDR3 is made up of 16 amino acids. The V end was cut by 0 bases, the J end by 0 bases, with 12 bases between. Germline lookup yields CDR1 GTSNPN and CDR2 SVGIG (reference sequence). The CDR3 DNA is TGTGCCTGGAGTGTAAACGGCAGGTACTCTGGAAACACCATATATTTT. Protein: CAWSVNGRYSGNTIYF.

The CDR3 reads CASSIRLAGDRGNEQFF. In DNA form, the CDR3 reads TGTGCCAGCAGTATCCGACTAGCGGGAGATCGGGGCAATGAGCAGTTCTTC. The chain links TRBV2 to TRBJ2-1; TRBD2 matches at 12 bases. The CDR3 contains 17 residues. Germline assignment: CDR1 SNHLY and CDR2 FYNNEI. Trimming at V came to 5 bases and at J to 6 bases, leaving 11 bases not matched to a gene.

This clone has a handful of counts. The chain couples TRBV5-4 to TRBJ1-3; D unresolved. The CDR3 spans 14 residues. The V end lost 4 bases, the J end lost 4 bases, and 12 bases lay between the germline ends. CDR1 is SGHNT, CDR2 YYREEE, per germline (reference sequence). The CDR3 sequence: CASSQETGGNTIYF. CDR3 sequence (DNA): TGTGCCAGCAGCCAAGAGACTGGCGGAAACACCATATATTTT.

The chain couples TRBV19 to TRBJ1-5; tentatively, D is TRBD1 (5 bases). Trimming removed 4 bases from V and 5 bases from J, with 9 bases in between. Germline loops: CDR1 LNHDA, CDR2 SQIVND (reference sequence). The CDR3 has 13 amino acids. CDR3 protein: CASSRGRDQPQHF. The CDR3 nucleotides read TGTGCCAGTAGTAGGGGCAGGGATCAGCCCCAGCATTTT.

The chain joins TRBV3-1 (or the pseudogene TRBV3-2) to TRBJ1-4; tentative D call: TRBD1 (5 bases). The CDR3 extends over 16 amino acids. Germline V gene data show CDR1 as LGHDT and CDR2 as YNNKEL (reference sequence). The ends were cut back, 0 bases at V and 0 bases at J, with 8 bases in the middle. The CDR3 DNA follows: TGTGCCAGCAGCCAAGATGCGGGGCCAACTAATGAAAAACTGTTTTTT. This sequence encodes CASSQDAGPTNEKLFF.

The rearrangement joins TRBV5-5 to TRBJ2-7, with D uncertain. The V gene lost 4 bases and the J gene lost 0 bases, with 14 bases spanning the gap. Germline V gene lookup returns CDR1 SGHKS and CDR2 YYEKEE (reference sequence). The CDR3 runs 15 residues. The CDR3: CASSPTLSYSYEQYF. The DNA for the CDR3 is TGTGCCAGCAGCCCTACACTATCTTACTCCTACGAGCAGTACTTC.

V and J are TRBV7-8 and TRBJ2-7; D is uncertain. The CDR3 is 15 residues long. Trimming took off 1 base at V and 1 base at J, with 11 bases between the two ends. The V gene's germline CDR1 is SGHVS and CDR2 FQNEAQ. Written as DNA, the CDR3 is TGTGCCAGCAGCTTAGGGAGCTCTGGGTCCTACGAGCAGTACTTC. This gives the protein CASSLGSSGSYEQYF.

V gene TRBV28 combines with J gene TRBJ1-6; a possible D gene is TRBD1 (5 bases). The V and J ends lost 5 bases and 9 bases respectively, with 17 bases between them. From germline, CDR1 is MDHEN and CDR2 SYDVKM. The CDR3 length is 15 residues. Written as DNA, the CDR3 is TGTGCCAGCAGTCCTCAAACAGGAATCCTTTCACCCCTCCACTTT. Translated: CASSPQTGILSPLHF.

The rearrangement uses TRBV4-1 and TRBJ2-1; weak D call: TRBD2 (6 bases). The CDR3 is 17 residues long. Germline lookup yields CDR1 MGHRA and CDR2 YSYEKL. The V end was cut by 2 bases, the J end by 2 bases, with 16 bases between. The CDR3 DNA follows: TGCGCCAGCAGCCAAATCGGGGCGGCGGGACCCTACAATGAGCAGTTCTTC. Amino acids: CASSQIGAAGPYNEQFF.

This clone was seen only a few times. This sequence joins TRBV28 and TRBJ1-2; D is ambiguous. Trimming took 4 bases from V and 6 from J, leaving 15 bases between them. The germline V gene encodes CDR1 MDHEN and CDR2 SYDVKM. CDR3 length: 14 amino acids. The CDR3 is CASSSPAEAHGYTF. In DNA form, the CDR3 reads TGTGCCAGCAGTTCCCCAGCAGAGGCCCATGGCTACACCTTC.

This rearrangement joins TRBV28 to TRBJ2-5; TRBD2 matches at 11 bases. The V segment lost 3 bases and the J segment 5 bases; nucleotides outside the gene matches: 2. The CDR3 runs to 14 residues. Germline V gives CDR1 MDHEN, CDR2 SYDVKM. CDR3 bases: TGTGCCAGCAGTTTGCTAGCGGGAGGCGAGACCCAGTACTTC. This encodes CASSLLAGGETQYF.

The chain is built from TRBV10-3 and TRBJ1-5; 8 bases match TRBD1. This CDR3 has 14 amino acids. Trimming removed 2 bases from V and 5 bases from J; junction bases left unmatched: 2. Germline-derived CDR1 and CDR2 are ENHRY and SYGVKD. CDR3 in DNA: TGTGCCATCAGTGAGGGACAGGGTTATCAGCCCCAGCATTTT. Translating gives CAISEGQGYQPQHF.